The 2 T cell receptor beta chains listed next were all sequenced from one sample in a study of beta chain features in type 1 diabetes. The study's findings and limits: Among patients with Type 1 diabetes, TCRB CDR3s were moderately but significantly shorter in every one of the four CD4+ subsets.

The isolated RNA, all of it, was reverse transcribed, so expressed TCRB transcripts were what got sequenced. Some clones are missing from TCRdb's copy, which holds only in-frame ones; the method was immunoSEQ multiplex PCR. The table includes around 130,000 clones, 9% detected once. Antigens of these TCRs are unknown. Material: central memory CD4+ T cells from blood. The receptors were gathered from a man between 25 and 39 years old with type 1 diabetes.

This clone was picked up a small number of times. In nucleotides, the CDR3 is TGTGCCAGCAGCTTGGCAGCGGGGGGGAAAGAGACCCAGTACTTC. It encodes CASSLAAGGKETQYF. The chain employs TRBV5-4 and TRBJ2-5, with 10 positions matching TRBD2. Per the germline V gene, CDR1 is SGHNT and CDR2 is YYREEE (reference sequence). The CDR3 consists of 15 residues. The trim removed 0 bases at V and 3 bases at J, leaving 2 bases unmatched.

This clone was found a few times. The rearrangement uses TRBV6-5 and TRBJ2-7; 7 bases align to TRBD1. The CDR3 has 13 amino acids. Trimming removed 4 bases from V and 4 bases from J; junction bases left unmatched: 4. CDR1 is MNHEY, CDR2 SVGAGI, per germline. CDR3 in amino acids: CASSLTGQYEQYF. The CDR3 bases are TGTGCCAGCAGTTTGACAGGGCAGTACGAGCAGTACTTC.